These 10 T cell receptor beta chains were sequenced from one sample in a study of blood T cell repertoires in COVID-19 (TCRdb year 2020). Library generation was performed with the immunoSEQ multiplex PCR assay. In its TCRdb copy, this immuneACCESS table keeps in-frame sequences only and misses some clones. Where compared with another copy, unresolved V genes explain less than half of these, and the others have no known cause. The sample records roughly 200,000 clones, approximately 89% of which are singletons. Of the sample, approximately 8% falls within the top ten clones. Sequencing was done on a sample of peripheral blood. The source is a woman aged 55-69 years with acute or convalescent COVID-19.

The V and J genes are TRBV11-2 and TRBJ2-1; 7 nucleotides match TRBD2. Germline V gene lookup returns CDR1 SGHAT and CDR2 FQNNGV. Trimming removed 1 base from V and 0 bases from J; junction bases left unmatched: 3. The CDR3 length is 16 residues. In nucleotides, the CDR3 is TGTGCCAGCAGCTTAGTAGGCGGGGGCTCCTACAATGAGCAGTTCTTC. This encodes CASSLVGGGSYNEQFF.

CDR3: CASSPTAGSYYEQYV. In nucleotides, the CDR3 is TGTGCCAGTAGTCCGACCGCCGGGTCCTATTACGAGCAGTACGTC. This sequence joins TRBV19 and TRBJ2-7; no reliable D call. The V end lost 5 bases, the J end lost 4 bases, and 18 bases lay between the germline ends. CDR3 length: 15 amino acids. From germline, CDR1 is LNHDA and CDR2 SQIVND (reference sequence).

This chain uses TRBV6-5 with TRBJ1-6; D is unclear. Germline assignment: CDR1 MNHEY and CDR2 SVGAGI. The CDR3 covers 14 residues. V was cut by 6 bases and J by 9 bases, with 15 bases left in between. CDR3 sequence reads: CASSPQPQVSPLHF. CDR3 nucleotide sequence: TGTGCCAGCAGCCCCCAACCCCAGGTTTCACCCCTCCACTTT.

The chain uses TRBV3-1 (or the pseudogene TRBV3-2) and TRBJ2-2, with D possibly TRBD2 on 6 matching bases. Trimming left V 4 bases short and J 7 bases short, with 22 bases between. Germline lookup yields CDR1 LGHDT and CDR2 YNNKEL (reference sequence). CDR3 length equals 17 residues. This chain's CDR3 is CASSPPRPGARGGELFF. CDR3 bases: TGTGCCAGCAGCCCCCCACGGCCGGGAGCTCGGGGCGGGGAGCTGTTTTTT.

This rearrangement joins TRBV6-5 to TRBJ1-5; perhaps TRBD1 as D (5 bases). Trimming took 7 bases from V and 1 from J, leaving 11 bases between them. Looked up from germline, CDR1 is MNHEY and CDR2 is SVGAGI. The CDR3 spans 14 residues. The CDR3 reads CASKVDSSNQPQHF. The CDR3 nucleotides read TGTGCCAGCAAAGTTGACAGCAGCAATCAGCCCCAGCATTTT.

The sample holds one count of this clone. This chain joins TRBV29-1 and TRBJ2-5; TRBD2 aligns across 11 bases. The CDR3 extends over 12 amino acids. V lost 6 bases and J lost 4; bases outside the gene matches: 1. Germline CDR1 SQVTM, CDR2 ANQGSEA. CDR3 sequence: CSVLAGAETQYF. CDR3 in DNA: TGCAGCGTACTAGCGGGAGCAGAGACCCAGTACTTC.

The chain has TRBV6-2 or TRBV6-3 and TRBJ1-2; a weak D match, TRBD1 (6 bases). CDR3 length equals 16 residues. CDR1 is MNHEY and CDR2 is SVGEGT in the germline V gene. Trimming removed 2 bases at V and 1 base at J, with 14 bases between. In DNA form, the CDR3 reads TGTGCCAGCAGTTACGGACGGACAGCGATTAACTATGGCTACACCTTC. This encodes CASSYGRTAINYGYTF.

This rearrangement joins TRBV4-2 to TRBJ2-6; 7 nucleotides line up with TRBD1. With 0 bases clipped from V and 1 base from J, the junction kept 3 bases outside the gene matches. The CDR3 loop spans 17 amino acids. CDR1 is LGHNA and CDR2 is YNFKEQ in the germline V gene. The DNA for the CDR3 is TGTGCCAGCAGCCAAGAGGGACAGTTATCTGGGGCCAACGTCCTGACTTTC. Residues: CASSQEGQLSGANVLTF.

The chain uses TRBV6-5 and TRBJ1-2; 9 bases fit TRBD1. The germline CDR1 and CDR2 sequences are MNHEY and SVGAGI. V was clipped by 7 bases and J by 5 bases; unmatched bases: 5. The CDR3 has 13 residues. In nucleotides, the CDR3 is TGTGCCAGCACCCCGGGACAGGGTTATGGCTACACCTTC. Protein product: CASTPGQGYGYTF.

Only one count was recorded for this clone. This chain joins TRBV19 and TRBJ2-5; TRBD2 matches at 14 bases. Germline V gene lookup returns CDR1 LNHDA and CDR2 SQIVND (reference sequence). This CDR3 contains 16 residues. J was trimmed by 7 bases and V by 5 bases; bases with no gene match: 9. In nucleotides, the CDR3 is TGTGCCAGTAGTCCGGGACTAGCGGGAGTAATACGGACCCAGTACTTC. Its translation: CASSPGLAGVIRTQYF.